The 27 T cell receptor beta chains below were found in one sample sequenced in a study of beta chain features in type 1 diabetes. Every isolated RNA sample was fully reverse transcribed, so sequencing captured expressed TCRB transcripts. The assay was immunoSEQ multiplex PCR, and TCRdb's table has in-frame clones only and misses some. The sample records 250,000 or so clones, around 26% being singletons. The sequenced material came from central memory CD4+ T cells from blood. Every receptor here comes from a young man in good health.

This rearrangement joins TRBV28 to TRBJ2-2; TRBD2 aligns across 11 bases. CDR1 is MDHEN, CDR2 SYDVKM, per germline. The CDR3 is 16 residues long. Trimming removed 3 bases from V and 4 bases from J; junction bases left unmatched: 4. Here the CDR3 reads CASSFLGTSGTGELFF. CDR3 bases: TGTGCCAGCAGTTTCCTTGGGACTAGCGGCACCGGGGAGCTGTTTTTT.

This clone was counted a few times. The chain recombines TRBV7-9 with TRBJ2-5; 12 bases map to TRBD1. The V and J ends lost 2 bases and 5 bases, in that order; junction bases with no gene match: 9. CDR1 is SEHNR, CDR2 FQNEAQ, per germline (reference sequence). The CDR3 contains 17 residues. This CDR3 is CASSLSGTGGWSETQYF. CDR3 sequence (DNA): TGTGCCAGCAGCTTATCCGGGACAGGGGGCTGGAGCGAGACCCAGTACTTC.

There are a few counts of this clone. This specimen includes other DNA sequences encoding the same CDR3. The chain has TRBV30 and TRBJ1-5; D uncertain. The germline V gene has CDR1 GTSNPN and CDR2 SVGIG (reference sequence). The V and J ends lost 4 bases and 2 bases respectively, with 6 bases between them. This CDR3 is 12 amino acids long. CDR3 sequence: CAWNRGNQPQHF. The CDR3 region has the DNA TGTGCCTGGAACAGAGGCAATCAGCCCCAGCATTTT.

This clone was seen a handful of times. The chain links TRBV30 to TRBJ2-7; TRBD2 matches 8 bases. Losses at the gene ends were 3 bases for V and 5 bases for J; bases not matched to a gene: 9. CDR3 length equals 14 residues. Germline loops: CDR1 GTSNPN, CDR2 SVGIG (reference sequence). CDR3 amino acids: CAWRAGRALDEQYF. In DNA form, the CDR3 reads TGTGCCTGGAGAGCCGGGAGGGCCTTAGACGAGCAGTACTTC.

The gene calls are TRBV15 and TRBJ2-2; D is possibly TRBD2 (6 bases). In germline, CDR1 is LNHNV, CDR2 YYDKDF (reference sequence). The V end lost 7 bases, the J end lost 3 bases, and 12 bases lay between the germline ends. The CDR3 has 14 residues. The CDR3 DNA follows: TGTGCCACCACCAGGAGGGAATACACCGGGGAGCTGTTTTTT. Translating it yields CATTRREYTGELFF.

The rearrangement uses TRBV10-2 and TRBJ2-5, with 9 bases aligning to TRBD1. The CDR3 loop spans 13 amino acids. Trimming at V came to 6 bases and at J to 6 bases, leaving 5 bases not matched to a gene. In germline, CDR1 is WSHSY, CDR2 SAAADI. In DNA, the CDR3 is TGCGCCAGCAGGGGACAGGGAGGACAGACCCAGTACTTC. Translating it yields CASRGQGGQTQYF.

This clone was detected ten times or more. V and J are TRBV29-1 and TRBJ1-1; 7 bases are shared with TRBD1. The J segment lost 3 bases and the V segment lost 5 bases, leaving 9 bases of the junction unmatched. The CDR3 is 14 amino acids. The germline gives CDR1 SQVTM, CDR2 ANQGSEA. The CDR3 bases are TGCAGCGTTAAATCCAGGGGGAGCCACACTGAAGCTTTCTTT. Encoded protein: CSVKSRGSHTEAFF. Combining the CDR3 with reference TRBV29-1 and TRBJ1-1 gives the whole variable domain SAVISQKPSRDICQRGTSLTIQCQVDSQVTMMFWYRQQPGQSLTLIATANQGSEATYESGFVIDKFPISRPNLTFSTLTVSNMSPEDSSIYLCSVKSRGSHTEAFFGQGTRLTVV.

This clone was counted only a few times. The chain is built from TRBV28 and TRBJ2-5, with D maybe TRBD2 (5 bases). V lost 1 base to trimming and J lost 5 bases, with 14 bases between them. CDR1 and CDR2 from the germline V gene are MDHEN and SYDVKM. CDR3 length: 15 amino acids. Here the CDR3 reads CASSLSGLTGETQYF. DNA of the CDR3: TGTGCCAGCAGTTTATCCGGACTCACCGGCGAGACCCAGTACTTC. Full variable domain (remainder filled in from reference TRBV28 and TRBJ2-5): DVKVTQSSRYLVKRTGEKVFLECVQDMDHENMFWYRQDPGLGLRLIYFSYDVKMKEKGDIPEGYSVSREKKERFSLILESASTNQTSMYLCASSLSGLTGETQYFGPGTRLLVL.

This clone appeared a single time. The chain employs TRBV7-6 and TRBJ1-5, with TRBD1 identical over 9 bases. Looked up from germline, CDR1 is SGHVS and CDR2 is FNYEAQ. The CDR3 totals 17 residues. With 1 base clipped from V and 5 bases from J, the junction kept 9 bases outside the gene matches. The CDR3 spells CASSLEQGAKTYQPQHF. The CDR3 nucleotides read TGTGCCAGCAGCTTAGAACAGGGGGCAAAGACCTATCAGCCCCAGCATTTT.

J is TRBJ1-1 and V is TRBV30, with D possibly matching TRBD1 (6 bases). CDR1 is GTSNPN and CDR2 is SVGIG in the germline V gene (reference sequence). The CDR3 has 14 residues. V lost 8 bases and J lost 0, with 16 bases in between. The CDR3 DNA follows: TGTGCCCGTCACAGGGACTTGATGAACACTGAAGCTTTCTTT. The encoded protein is CARHRDLMNTEAFF.

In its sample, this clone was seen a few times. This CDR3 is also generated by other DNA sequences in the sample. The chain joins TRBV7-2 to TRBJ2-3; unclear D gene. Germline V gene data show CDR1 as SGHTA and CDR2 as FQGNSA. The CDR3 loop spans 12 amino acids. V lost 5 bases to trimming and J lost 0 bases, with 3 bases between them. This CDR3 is CASSPSTDTQYF. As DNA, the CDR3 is TGTGCCAGCAGCCCAAGCACAGATACGCAGTATTTT.

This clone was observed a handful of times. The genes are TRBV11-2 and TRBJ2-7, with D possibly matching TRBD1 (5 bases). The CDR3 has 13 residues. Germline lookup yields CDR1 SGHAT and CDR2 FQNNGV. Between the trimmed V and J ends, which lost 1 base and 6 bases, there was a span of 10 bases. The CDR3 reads CASSLAWGGEQYF. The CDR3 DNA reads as TGTGCCAGCAGCTTAGCCTGGGGCGGCGAGCAGTACTTC.

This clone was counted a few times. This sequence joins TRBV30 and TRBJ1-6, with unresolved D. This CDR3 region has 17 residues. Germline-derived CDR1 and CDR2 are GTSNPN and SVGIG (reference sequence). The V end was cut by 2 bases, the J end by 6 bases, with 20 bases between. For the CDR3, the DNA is TGTGCCTGGAGTCTGGGGAATCTCCCCCCGGGTAATTCACCCCTCCACTTT. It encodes CAWSLGNLPPGNSPLHF. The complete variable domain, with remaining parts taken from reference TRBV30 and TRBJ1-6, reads SQTIHQWPATLVQPVGSPLSLECTVEGTSNPNLYWYRQAAGRGLQLLFYSVGIGQISSEVPQNLSASRPQDRQFILSSKKLLLSDSGFYLCAWSLGNLPPGNSPLHFGNGTRLTVT.

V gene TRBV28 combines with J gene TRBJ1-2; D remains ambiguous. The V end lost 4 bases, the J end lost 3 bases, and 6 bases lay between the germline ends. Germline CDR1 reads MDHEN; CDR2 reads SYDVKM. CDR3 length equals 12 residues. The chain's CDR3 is CASSSGYYGYTF. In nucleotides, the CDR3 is TGTGCCAGCAGTTCCGGGTACTATGGCTACACCTTC.

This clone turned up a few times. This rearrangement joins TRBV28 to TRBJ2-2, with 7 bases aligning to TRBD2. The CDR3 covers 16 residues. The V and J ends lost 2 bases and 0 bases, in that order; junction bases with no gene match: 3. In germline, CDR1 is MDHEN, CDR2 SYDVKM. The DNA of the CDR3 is TGTGCCAGCAGTTTAAATAGCGGGTCGAACACCGGGGAGCTGTTTTTT. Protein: CASSLNSGSNTGELFF.

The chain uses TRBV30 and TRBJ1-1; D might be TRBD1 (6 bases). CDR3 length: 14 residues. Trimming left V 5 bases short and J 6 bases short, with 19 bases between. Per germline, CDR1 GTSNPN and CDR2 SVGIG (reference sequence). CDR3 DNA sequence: TGTGCCTGGGGGCCCCGAGGGGGGAGCCCTGAAGCTTTCTTT. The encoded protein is CAWGPRGGSPEAFF.

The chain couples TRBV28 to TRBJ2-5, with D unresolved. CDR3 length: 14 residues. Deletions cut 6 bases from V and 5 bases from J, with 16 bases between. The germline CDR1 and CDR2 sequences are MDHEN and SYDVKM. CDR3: CASRPHSGGETQYF. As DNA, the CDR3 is TGTGCCAGCAGGCCCCACTCAGGTGGGGAGACCCAGTACTTC.

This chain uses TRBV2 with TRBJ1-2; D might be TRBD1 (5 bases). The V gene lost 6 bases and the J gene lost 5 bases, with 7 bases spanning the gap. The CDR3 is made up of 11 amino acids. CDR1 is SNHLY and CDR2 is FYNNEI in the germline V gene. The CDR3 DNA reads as TGTGCCAGCAGGGGGACGTATGGCTACACCTTC. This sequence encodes CASRGTYGYTF.

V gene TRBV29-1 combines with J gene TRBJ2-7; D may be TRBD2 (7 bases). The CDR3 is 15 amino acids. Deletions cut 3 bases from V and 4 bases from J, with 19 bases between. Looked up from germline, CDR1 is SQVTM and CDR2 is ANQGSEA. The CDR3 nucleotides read TGCAGCGTTGACACGGGGGCTAGCGGAGAATACGAGCAGTACTTC. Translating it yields CSVDTGASGEYEQYF.

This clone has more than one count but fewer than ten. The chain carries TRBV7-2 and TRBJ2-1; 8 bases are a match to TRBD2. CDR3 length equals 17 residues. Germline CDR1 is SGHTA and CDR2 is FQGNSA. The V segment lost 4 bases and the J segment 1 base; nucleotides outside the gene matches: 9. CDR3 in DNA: TGTGCCAGCAGCTCCCTGGGACTAGATTTATCCTACAATGAGCAGTTCTTC. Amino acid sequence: CASSSLGLDLSYNEQFF.

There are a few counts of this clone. The CDR3 loop is CASSPEAQGITGELFF. The CDR3 DNA sequence: TGCGCCAGCAGCCCGGAGGCGCAGGGTATCACCGGGGAGCTGTTTTTT. V is TRBV5-1 and J is TRBJ2-2; D may be TRBD1 or TRBD2 (5 bases each). The V end lost 4 bases, the J end lost 4 bases, and 17 bases lay between the germline ends. The CDR3 has 16 amino acids. The germline V gene encodes CDR1 SGHRS and CDR2 YFSETQ.

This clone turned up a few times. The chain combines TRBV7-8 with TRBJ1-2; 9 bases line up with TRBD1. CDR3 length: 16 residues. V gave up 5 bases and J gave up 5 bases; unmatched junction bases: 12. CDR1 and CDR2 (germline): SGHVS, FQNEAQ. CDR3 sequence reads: CASSMAYRGRDYGYTF. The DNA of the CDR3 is TGTGCCAGCAGCATGGCTTACAGGGGGCGCGATTATGGCTACACCTTC.

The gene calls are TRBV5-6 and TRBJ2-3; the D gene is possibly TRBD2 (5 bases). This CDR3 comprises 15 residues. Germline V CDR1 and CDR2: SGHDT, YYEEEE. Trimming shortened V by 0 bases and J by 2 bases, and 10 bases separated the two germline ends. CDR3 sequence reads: CASSLGGRATDTQYF. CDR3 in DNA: TGTGCCAGCAGCTTGGGAGGGCGGGCCACAGATACGCAGTATTTT.

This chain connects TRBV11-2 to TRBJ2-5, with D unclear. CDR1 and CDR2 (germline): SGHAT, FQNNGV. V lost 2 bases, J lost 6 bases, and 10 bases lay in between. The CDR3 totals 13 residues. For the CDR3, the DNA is TGTGCCAGCAGCTTATACAGTGGAAAGACCCAGTACTTC. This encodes CASSLYSGKTQYF. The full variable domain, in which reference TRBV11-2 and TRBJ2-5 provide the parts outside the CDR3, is EAGVAQSPRYKIIEKRQSVAFWCNPISGHATLYWYQQILGQGPKLLIQFQNNGVVDDSQLPKDRFSAERLKGVDSTLKIQPAKLEDSAVYLCASSLYSGKTQYFGPGTRLLVL.

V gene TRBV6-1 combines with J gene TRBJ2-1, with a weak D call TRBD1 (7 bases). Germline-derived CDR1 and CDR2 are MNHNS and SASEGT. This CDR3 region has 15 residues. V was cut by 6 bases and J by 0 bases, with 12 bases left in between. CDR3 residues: CASREGQSSYNEQFF. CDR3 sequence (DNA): TGTGCCAGCAGGGAGGGACAGAGCTCCTACAATGAGCAGTTCTTC.

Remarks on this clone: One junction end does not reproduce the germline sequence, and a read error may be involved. The CDR3 region is CASSPRTGAETQYF. Here the CDR3 DNA reads TGTGCCAGCAGTCCCCGGACAGGGGCAGAGACCCAGTACTTC. The rearrangement joins TRBV10-3 to TRBJ2-5, with 9 bases fitting TRBD1. Germline loops: CDR1 ENHRY, CDR2 SYGVKD. CDR3 size: 14 residues.

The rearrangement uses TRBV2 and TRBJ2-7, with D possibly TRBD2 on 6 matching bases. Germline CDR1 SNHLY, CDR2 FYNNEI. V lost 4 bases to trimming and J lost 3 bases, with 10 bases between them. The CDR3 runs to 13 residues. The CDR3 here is CASSGLALYEQYF. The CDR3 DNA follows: TGTGCCAGCAGTGGTCTAGCGCTCTACGAGCAGTACTTC.